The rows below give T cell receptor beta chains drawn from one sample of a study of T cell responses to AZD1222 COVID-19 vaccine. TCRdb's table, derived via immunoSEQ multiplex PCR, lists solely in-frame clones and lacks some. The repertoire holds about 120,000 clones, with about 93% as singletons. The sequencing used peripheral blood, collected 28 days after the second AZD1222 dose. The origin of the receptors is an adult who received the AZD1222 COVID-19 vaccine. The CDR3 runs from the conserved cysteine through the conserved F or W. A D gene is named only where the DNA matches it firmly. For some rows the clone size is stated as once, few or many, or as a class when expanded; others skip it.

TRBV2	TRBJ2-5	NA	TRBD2	TGTGCCAGTAACAGCGGGGGGGAAGAGACCCAGTACTTC	CASNSGGEETQYF
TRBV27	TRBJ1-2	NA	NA	TGTGCCAGCAGTATAACAGGGTCCCCAATCTATGGCTACACCTTC	CASSITGSPIYGYTF
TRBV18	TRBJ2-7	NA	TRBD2	TGTGCCAGCTCACCAGGCGGGGGGGCCTACGAGCAGTACTTC	CASSPGGGAYEQYF
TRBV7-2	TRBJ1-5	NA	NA	TGTGCCAGCAGCTTGGGTCCCCACAGCAATCAGCCCCAGCATTTT	CASSLGPHSNQPQHF
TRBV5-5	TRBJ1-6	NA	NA	TGTGCCAGCAGCGTGTCGGGGCCTACGAGGTCACCCCTCCACTTT	CASSVSGPTRSPLHF
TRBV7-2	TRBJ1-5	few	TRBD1	TGTGCCAGCAGCCAAACAAGGGGGCATCAGCCCCAGCATTTT	CASSQTRGHQPQHF
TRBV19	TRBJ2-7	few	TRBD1	TGTGCCAGTAGCGACAGGGGATCCTACGAGCAGTACTTC	CASSDRGSYEQYF
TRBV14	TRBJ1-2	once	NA	TGTGCCAGCAGCCAAGATACAAGCTATGGCTACACCTTC	CASSQDTSYGYTF
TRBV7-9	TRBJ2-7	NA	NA	TGTGCCAGCAGCTTAGCGGGGCACGAGCAGTACTTC	CASSLAGHEQYF
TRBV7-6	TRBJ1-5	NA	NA	TGTGCCAGCAGCGGGGATTTCAATCAGCCCCAGCATTTT	CASSGDFNQPQHF
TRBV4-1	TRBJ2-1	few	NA	TGCGCCAGCAGCCAAGAATCCCTAGAGAACAATGAGCAGTTCTTC	CASSQESLENNEQFF
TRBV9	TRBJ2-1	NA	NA	TGTGCCAGCAGCGTGTCGGGAACCTACAATGAGCAGTTCTTC	CASSVSGTYNEQFF
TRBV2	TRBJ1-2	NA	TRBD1	TGTGCCAGCAGTAACGGACAGGATACAGGGGCCTATGGCTACACCTTC	CASSNGQDTGAYGYTF
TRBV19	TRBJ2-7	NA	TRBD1	TGTGCCAGTAGTTCCGGGACAGGGGGGTACGAGCAGTACTTC	CASSSGTGGYEQYF
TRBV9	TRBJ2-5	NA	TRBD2	TGTGCCAGCAGCGAGGCTAGCGGACGGGGCGCCCAGTACTTC	CASSEASGRGAQYF
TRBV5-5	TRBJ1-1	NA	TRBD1	TGTGCCAGCAGCTCAACAGGGGACGACACTGAAGCTTTCTTT	CASSSTGDDTEAFF
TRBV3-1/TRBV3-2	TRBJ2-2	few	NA	TGTGCCAGCAGCGCCCGACTAAGCGGGGAGCTGTTTTTT	CASSARLSGELFF
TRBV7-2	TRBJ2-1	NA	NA	TGTGCCAGCAGCTTTGGGGACCGCAATGAGCAGTTCTTC	CASSFGDRNEQFF
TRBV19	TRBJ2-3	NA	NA	TGTGCCAGTAGTATAGGAACCTCCCCAGATACGCAGTATTTT	CASSIGTSPDTQYF
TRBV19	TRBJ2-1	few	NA	TGTGCCAGTAGTATAATAACAAGTTTTGGGTCTGGTGAGCAGTTCTTC	CASSIITSFGSGEQFF
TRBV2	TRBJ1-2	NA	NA	TGTGCCAGCAGTGAACCGGACAGTTCCGTCTATGGCTACACCTTC	CASSEPDSSVYGYTF
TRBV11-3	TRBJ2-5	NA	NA	TGTGCCAGCAGCTTAGGAGAGACCCAGTACTTC	CASSLGETQYF
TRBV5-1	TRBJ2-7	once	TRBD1	TGCGCCAGCAGCTTTACAGGGGACGCCTACGAGCAGTACTTC	CASSFTGDAYEQYF
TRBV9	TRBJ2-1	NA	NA	TGTGCCAGCAGTGGTAGCAGGACATCCTACAATGAGCAGTTCTTC	CASSGSRTSYNEQFF
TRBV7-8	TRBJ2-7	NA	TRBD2	TGTGCCAGCAGCCTAGGTGCTAGCGGGGTAGGGGGAATCTACGAGCAGTACTTC	CASSLGASGVGGIYEQYF
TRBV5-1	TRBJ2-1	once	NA	TGCGCCAGCAGCTTGAGGGACAACCCCTACAATGAGCAGTTCTTC	CASSLRDNPYNEQFF
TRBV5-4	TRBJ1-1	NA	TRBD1	TGTGCCAGCGGCCCAGGGGGGCGCAGCACTGAAGCTTTCTTT	CASGPGGRSTEAFF
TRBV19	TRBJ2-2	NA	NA	TGTGCCAGTACCCCTTGGGCACAGAGCGCGAACACCGGGGAGCTGTTTTTT	CASTPWAQSANTGELFF
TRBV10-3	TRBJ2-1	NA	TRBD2	TGTGCCTCCGGGACTAGCGGGAGTCGGGGTGAGCAGTTCTTC	CASGTSGSRGEQFF
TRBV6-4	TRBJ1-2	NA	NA	TGTGCCAGCAGTGACACCCCTAACTATGGCTACACCTTC	CASSDTPNYGYTF
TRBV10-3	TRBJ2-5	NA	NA	TGTGCCATCAGTGATGGTGCAGAGACCCAGTACTTC	CAISDGAETQYF
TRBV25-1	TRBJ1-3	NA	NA	TGTGCCAGCAGTTGGGGGTCGGGAAACACCATATATTTT	CASSWGSGNTIYF
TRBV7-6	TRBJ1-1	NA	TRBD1	TGTGCCAGCAGCTTAGCCGGGACAGGGACTATGAACACTGAAGCTTTCTTT	CASSLAGTGTMNTEAFF
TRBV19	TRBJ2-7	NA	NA	TGTGCCAGTAGTCTACATGGCGACTACGAGCAGTACTTC	CASSLHGDYEQYF
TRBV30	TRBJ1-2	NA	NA	TGTGCCTGGACTATTACAGGACAGATAAACTATGGCTACACCTTC	CAWTITGQINYGYTF
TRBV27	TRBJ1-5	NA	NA	TGTGCCAGCAGTTTGTTAGATAGCAATCAGCCCCAGCATTTT	CASSLLDSNQPQHF
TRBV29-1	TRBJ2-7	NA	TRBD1	TGCAGCGCCCGCCGGACAGGGGACTACGAGCAGTACTTC	CSARRTGDYEQYF
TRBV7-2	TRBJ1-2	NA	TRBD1	TGTGCCAGCAGCACACAGGGGTATGGCTACACCTTC	CASSTQGYGYTF
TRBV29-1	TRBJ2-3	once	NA	TGCAGCTCGGCAGGGGCCGATACGCAGTATTTT	CSSAGADTQYF
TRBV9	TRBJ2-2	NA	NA	TGTGCCAGCAGCGTAGCCAGGACGGGCGGGGAGCTGTTTTTT	CASSVARTGGELFF
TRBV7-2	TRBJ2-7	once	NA	TGTGCCAGCAGCCCGTCCGGGAGTATGAACGAGCAGTACTTC	CASSPSGSMNEQYF
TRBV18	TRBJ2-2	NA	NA	TGTGCCAGCTCACCAAACAGCCCGAACACCGGGGAGCTGTTTTTT	CASSPNSPNTGELFF
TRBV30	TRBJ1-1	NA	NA	TGTGCCTGGAGCACCACAAGACCCCTGGGGGCTGAAGCTTTCTTT	CAWSTTRPLGAEAFF
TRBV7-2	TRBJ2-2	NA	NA	TGTGCCAGCACCCTTACAGGAGTCGGCGGGGAGCTGTTTTTT	CASTLTGVGGELFF
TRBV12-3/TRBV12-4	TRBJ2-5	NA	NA	TGTGCCAGCAGTTCGACAAGCAAAGAGACCCAGTACTTC	CASSSTSKETQYF
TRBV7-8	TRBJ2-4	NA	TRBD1	TGTGCCAGCAGCCGTACAGGGGTTGGCAAAAACATTCAGTACTTC	CASSRTGVGKNIQYF
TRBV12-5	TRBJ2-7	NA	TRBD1	TGTGCTAGTGGTTTGGTGCCGGGACAGGGCTGGGAGCAGTACTTC	CASGLVPGQGWEQYF
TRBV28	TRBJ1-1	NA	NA	TGTGCCAGCAGTTTAGACGCTAACACTGAAGCTTTCTTT	CASSLDANTEAFF